The sequence of this T cell receptor (beta chain) was determined in a study of T cells in Graves' hyperthyroidism and ophthalmopathy (dated by TCRdb to 2018 to 2020). As for the study more broadly: Peripheral blood samples were taken at the time of initial diagnosis, prior to any treatment. Thyroid tissue and blood T-cell repertoires from six Graves' hyperthyroidism patients were also compared in the study. According to the paper, TCR Vbeta CDR3 sequencing was carried out on 135 peripheral blood samples, which came from 40 to 45 ophthalmopathy, roughly 75 hyperthyroidism and about 17 progressor patients. The approximately 98 discovery patients were randomly divided into training and test sets at a 7:3 ratio. After blood sampling, hyperthyroidism patients were treated with methimazole at a starting dose of 30 mg daily, and ophthalmopathy patients were treated with high-dose intravenous methylprednisolone. To identify distinguishing TCR V-J signatures, a discovery cohort of 90 to 100 patients was used, comprising 40 to 45 with Graves' ophthalmopathy and 57 with stable Graves' hyperthyroidism. Prospective prediction of ophthalmopathy was tested in an independent validation cohort consisting of some 18 hyperthyroidism patients and 15 to 17 patients who later progressed to ophthalmopathy. Beyond this particular receptor, the publication reports: Sample size was not statistically predetermined, and investigators were not blinded to group allocation. Most expanded thyroid clonotypes (frequency above 0.001) were also detected in blood, a finding suggesting that blood repertoires may reflect thyroid immune responses. During validation, the model predicted progression to ophthalmopathy a median of approximately 6 months ahead of onset, with 70.59% sensitivity and around 73% specificity. A 13 V-J signature model separated ophthalmopathy from stable hyperthyroidism, with approximately 87% sensitivity and 81.08% specificity in cross-validation and 80%/75% in testing.

Stable Graves' hyperthyroidism was defined as the absence of progression to ophthalmopathy over 18 months of follow-up. Hyperthyroidism patients were newly diagnosed, with disease duration under 2 months, and aged 18 to 65 years. The study excluded patients with uncontrolled infections, other autoimmune diseases, pregnancy or lactation. Diagnoses were established on the basis of clinical symptoms, serum thyroxine and TRAb, thyroid ultrasound, and orbital computed tomography. PBMCs were separated from 10 ml of fresh peripheral blood using Ficoll-Paque density gradient centrifugation. Trizol reagent was used to extract total RNA, and RNA quality was then checked on an Agilent 2100 Bioanalyzer. The TCR beta CDR3 regions were amplified from RNA transcripts. The TCR CDR3 was subjected to a first round of RT-PCR using the HTBI primer set and the Qiagen OneStep RT-PCR kit. A second multiplex PCR round built the libraries, followed by size selection and purification. The libraries were sequenced on an Illumina HiSeq2000 using paired-end 100 bp reads. The source study handled its data this way. SOAPnuke was used to process the raw data, removing reads that contained adapters or uncalled bases, had a mean Phred below 15, or lacked an exact match to the constant primer or identifier. High-quality paired reads were merged using COPE v1.2.5, and each unique nucleotide sequence was defined as a clonotype. MiTCR v1.1 was used to align clonotypes to the IMGT TRBV, TRBD and TRBJ reference segments. Analysis was restricted to V-J combinations with a frequency above 0.0001, which covered roughly 99% of repertoires. The TCS score was defined as F50 (clonal expansion) divided by E x V (chaos), with BLOSUM62-based TCRdist calculated between CDR3 peptides within each V-J. Welch's t-statistics and random forest reduced around 550 V-J features to 10 to 15, which were used in a naive Bayes classifier (R e1071). Thyroid-blood repertoire similarity was quantified with the Morisita-Horn index. TCRdb's own reprocessing of the public reads used fastp at Q25 and MiXCR and kept productive beta chains. Records with the same CDR3 protein are collapsed into one entry carrying the most frequent genes and DNA. The V and J calls reflect TCRdb's pipeline rather than the authors' work. Across this sample there are hundreds of thousands of distinct CDR3 sequences, with approximately 40% seen only once. Jointly, the top ten make up about 8.9% of the sample.

V gives up 7 bases and J gives up 1 base, and the segment between their germline ends measures 13 bases. The germline V gene (reference sequence) gives CDR1 as MNHNY and CDR2 as SVGAGI. The CDR3, cysteine through phenylalanine, is 14 amino acids long. The sequence is cut down to CDR3 DNA, 42 bases in frame from base 1. This clonotype appeared a few times. Its target antigen remains unknown. Base qualities are not at hand, and no much larger clone is one base apart. The V and J segments used are TRBV6-6 and TRBJ1-2; the D gene is perhaps TRBD1, from 6 matching bases. This sequence originates from a young man with Graves' hyperthyroidism. The sample was blood. The CDR3 in this case is CASIPDRINYGYTF. The DNA is TGTGCCAGCATTCCGGACAGAATTAACTATGGCTACACCTTC.